The entry below describes one TCR beta chain. As to treatment: randomized to nivolumab then ipilimumab (arm A) or the reverse (arm B). Using immunoSEQ multiplex PCR, the repertoire was profiled, and TCRdb retains in-frame clones only, with some absent. The sample lists about 8,400 clones; roughly nine tenths were seen once. The data derive from a study of sequential checkpoint blockade in melanoma. Sequenced material: CD8+ T cells sorted from blood (inferred from file names), taken from a patient given nivolumab and ipilimumab in sequence. The receptor comes from a human donor with melanoma.

The CDR3 DNA is TGTGCCAGCTCACCACCGGGCACCTACGAGCAGTACTTC. Encoded protein: CASSPPGTYEQYF. The chain is built from TRBV18 and TRBJ2-7; D gene uncertain. V lost 0 bases and J lost 2, with 5 bases in between. Germline V gene sequence: CDR1 KGHSH, CDR2 LQKENI. The CDR3 is 13 residues long. Supplemented by reference TRBV18 and TRBJ2-7, the full variable domain reads NAGVMQNPRHLVRRRGQEARLRCSPMKGHSHVYWYRQLPEEGLKFMVYLQKENIIDESGMPKERFSAEFPKEGPSILRIQQVVRGDSAAYFCASSPPGTYEQYFGPGTRLTVT.